This T cell receptor beta chain was observed in a study of OX40 agonist ivuxolimab in advanced cancers. Germline CDR1 SNHLY, CDR2 FYNNEI. The CDR3 extends over 14 amino acids. V was trimmed by 3 bases and J by 2 bases, leaving 11 bases between them. Assay used: immunoSEQ multiplex PCR; TCRdb lists only in-frame clones, some missing. The sample holds roughly 92,000 clones; 92% are singletons and the top ten take around 3.5%. The TCR originated in an adult with an advanced solid tumor such as melanoma, head and neck, liver or kidney cancer. This specimen was CD4+ or CD8+ T cells sorted from blood, taken in a trial of the OX40 agonist ivuxolimab. The chain uses TRBV2 and TRBJ2-7, with a tentative D call TRBD2 (7 bases). The CDR3 protein is CASSDSGGPYEQYF. For the CDR3, the DNA is TGTGCCAGCAGTGATTCGGGGGGCCCCTACGAGCAGTACTTC. Full variable domain (remainder filled in from reference TRBV2 and TRBJ2-7): EPEVTQTPSHQVTQMGQEVILRCVPISNHLYFYWYRQILGQKVEFLVSFYNNEISEKSEIFDDQFSVERPDGSNFTLKIRSTKLEDSAMYFCASSDSGGPYEQYFGPGTRLTVT.